The 29 T cell receptor beta chains presented below share a single source sample, sequenced in a study of T cell responses to AZD1222 COVID-19 vaccine. The repertoire was sequenced with immunoSEQ multiplex PCR; TCRdb's copy has only in-frame clones and lacks some. The repertoire table contains more than 110,000 clones. Sequenced sample: peripheral blood. These receptors were taken from an adult in good health.

This chain links TRBV19 with TRBJ2-7; 9 bases align to TRBD1. V lost 2 bases and J lost 5; bases outside the gene matches: 10. From germline, CDR1 is LNHDA and CDR2 SQIVND (reference sequence). The CDR3 sequence is 16 residues long. This CDR3 reads CASSILPGQGTDEQYF. The CDR3 bases are TGTGCCAGTAGTATACTGCCGGGACAGGGTACCGACGAGCAGTACTTC.

V usage is TRBV6-2 or TRBV6-3 and J usage is TRBJ1-1; D is ambiguous. This CDR3 has 15 amino acids. V shed 4 bases and J shed 0 bases, with 12 bases lying between them. Looked up from germline, CDR1 is MNHEY and CDR2 is SVGEGT. The CDR3 here is CASSFHPTVNTEAFF. The DNA of the CDR3 is TGTGCCAGCAGTTTTCACCCAACTGTGAACACTGAAGCTTTCTTT.

This chain uses TRBV11-2 with TRBJ2-1; TRBD2 matches 7 bases. Trimming took 2 bases from V and 4 from J; bases not matched to a gene: 5. The CDR3 is 15 residues long. CDR1 SGHAT and CDR2 FQNNGV come from the germline V gene. CDR3 coding DNA: TGTGCCAGCAGCTTATTCAGCGGGGATTACAATGAGCAGTTCTTC. Its translation: CASSLFSGDYNEQFF.

V gene TRBV19 combines with J gene TRBJ1-4; D not certain. There are 12 residues in the CDR3. Trimming cost V 8 bases and J 5 bases, with 9 bases left between them. Germline CDR1 LNHDA, CDR2 SQIVND (reference sequence). The CDR3 DNA sequence: TGTGCCAGTGGTTTCCCAAATGAAAAACTGTTTTTT. It translates to CASGFPNEKLFF.

The CDR3 bases are TGTGCCAGTAGTCCATGGGGCCAGGTCAATGAGCAGTTCTTC. Translated, it gives CASSPWGQVNEQFF. The chain links TRBV19 to TRBJ2-1; D is perhaps TRBD1 (5 bases). V was shortened by 5 bases and J by 6 bases, with 14 bases between the two germline ends. CDR3 length equals 14 residues. CDR1 is LNHDA, CDR2 SQIVND, per germline (reference sequence).

The V call is TRBV27, the J call TRBJ1-6, with D tentatively TRBD1 (6 bases). The CDR3 loop spans 14 amino acids. Germline CDR1 reads MNHEY; CDR2 reads SMNVEV (reference sequence). Trimming pared 3 bases from V and 9 bases from J, leaving 12 bases between. The CDR3 region has the DNA TGTGCCAGCAGTTTTTCAGGGGCCGGTTCACCCCTCCACTTT. Protein product: CASSFSGAGSPLHF.

This chain connects TRBV7-2 to TRBJ2-7; 10 bases fit TRBD1. The V gene end was trimmed by 0 bases and the J gene end by 5 bases; junction bases not matched to a gene: 7. The CDR3 length is 16 residues. Germline CDR1 and CDR2: SGHTA and FQGNSA. In DNA, the CDR3 is TGTGCCAGCAGCTTAGCGCCTCGGGACAGGGGTAACGAGCAGTACTTC. This encodes CASSLAPRDRGNEQYF.

V usage is TRBV7-2 and J usage is TRBJ1-5; 7 bases are shared with TRBD1. The CDR3 length is 17 residues. Germline assignment: CDR1 SGHTA and CDR2 FQGNSA. Germline trimming cut 0 bases from V and 2 bases from J; bases unmatched to any gene: 7. CDR3: CASSLALQGSGNQPQHF. The CDR3 nucleotides are TGTGCCAGCAGCTTAGCATTACAGGGGAGTGGCAATCAGCCCCAGCATTTT. Looking up the rest from reference TRBV7-2 and TRBJ1-5 gives the full variable domain: GAGVSQSPSNKVTEKGKDVELRCDPISGHTALYWYRQSLGQGLEFLIYFQGNSAPDKSGLPSDRFSAERTGGSVSTLTIQRTQQEDSAVYLCASSLALQGSGNQPQHFGDGTRLSIL.

The rearrangement uses TRBV12-3 or TRBV12-4 and TRBJ2-1, with D hard to call. The CDR3 is 11 residues long. Trimming took off 6 bases at V and 6 bases at J, with 6 bases between the two ends. The CDR3 here is CASSPFNEQFF. The CDR3 nucleotides are TGTGCCAGCAGCCCATTCAATGAGCAGTTCTTC.

The rearrangement links TRBV3-1 (or the pseudogene TRBV3-2) to TRBJ1-1, with D maybe TRBD1 (5 bases). The germline gives CDR1 LGHDT, CDR2 YNNKEL (reference sequence). CDR3 length: 16 residues. V lost 3 bases to trimming and J lost 4 bases, with 18 bases between them. The CDR3 region is CASSQISPQGGTEAFF. The CDR3 bases are TGTGCCAGCAGCCAGATCTCACCTCAGGGAGGCACTGAAGCTTTCTTT.

The chain employs TRBV5-1 and TRBJ1-4; D unclear. There are 14 residues in the CDR3. Germline CDR1 and CDR2: SGHRS and YFSETQ. Trimming shortened V by 0 bases and J by 5 bases, and 8 bases separated the two germline ends. CDR3 bases: TGCGCCAGCAGCTTGGAGGCAGAAAATGAAAAACTGTTTTTT. This translates into CASSLEAENEKLFF. Looking up the rest from reference TRBV5-1 and TRBJ1-4 gives the full variable domain: KAGVTQTPRYLIKTRGQQVTLSCSPISGHRSVSWYQQTPGQGLQFLFEYFSETQRNKGNFPGRFSGRQFSNSRSEMNVSTLELGDSALYLCASSLEAENEKLFFGSGTQLSVL.

This sequence joins TRBV9 and TRBJ2-3; no firm D call. Deletions cut 3 bases from V and 6 bases from J, with 8 bases between. The CDR3 length is 12 residues. CDR1 and CDR2 from the germline V gene are SGDLS and YYNGEE. The CDR3 DNA sequence: TGTGCCAGCAGCGCCGCTGGGGATACGCAGTATTTT. Translation gives CASSAAGDTQYF.

The rearrangement uses TRBV27 and TRBJ1-6; no reliable D call. CDR3 length: 15 amino acids. CDR1 is MNHEY and CDR2 is SMNVEV in the germline V gene (reference sequence). Trimming pared 8 bases from V and 5 bases from J, leaving 16 bases between. The CDR3 region is CASSPRTGDNSPLHF. The CDR3 region has the DNA TGTGCCAGCTCCCCCCGGACGGGTGATAATTCACCCCTCCACTTT.

The rearrangement uses TRBV6-2 or TRBV6-3 and TRBJ1-6; the D gene is possibly TRBD1 (6 bases). Germline loops: CDR1 MNHEY, CDR2 SVGEGT. This CDR3 region has 14 residues. V was clipped by 4 bases and J by 9 bases, with 13 bases between them. CDR3 bases: TGTGCCAGCAGTTTACCGGACAGCTTTTCACCCCTCCACTTT. Translating it yields CASSLPDSFSPLHF.

V usage is TRBV7-8 and J usage is TRBJ1-1; 7 positions agree with TRBD1. V trimming: 3 bases; J trimming: 3 bases; junction bases outside the gene matches: 13. The CDR3 is 17 residues long. CDR1 and CDR2 (germline): SGHVS, FQNEAQ. The CDR3 sequence is CASSLSPGQRTDTEAFF. DNA of the CDR3: TGTGCCAGCAGCTTGTCCCCGGGACAGAGAACGGACACTGAAGCTTTCTTT.

The V gene is TRBV18, the J gene TRBJ1-3; D not certain. Germline V gene sequence: CDR1 KGHSH, CDR2 LQKENI. The CDR3 extends over 12 amino acids. The V gene lost 6 bases and the J gene lost 4 bases, with 7 bases spanning the gap. CDR3 bases: TGTGCCAGCTCGCCCTCGGGAAACACCATATATTTT. This codes for CASSPSGNTIYF.

The J gene is TRBJ1-1, the V gene TRBV19; 10 nucleotides agree with TRBD1. The CDR3 is made up of 14 amino acids. Germline trimming cut 4 bases from V and 6 bases from J; bases unmatched to any gene: 5. CDR1 is LNHDA, CDR2 SQIVND, per germline (reference sequence). CDR3 residues: CASSTTGGFAEAFF. DNA of the CDR3: TGTGCCAGTAGTACGACAGGGGGCTTCGCTGAAGCTTTCTTT.

The V call is TRBV6-5, the J call TRBJ2-1; D may correspond to TRBD1 or TRBD2 (6 bases each). This CDR3 region has 12 residues. The V gene's germline CDR1 is MNHEY and CDR2 SVGAGI. The ends were cut back, 8 bases at V and 4 bases at J, with 9 bases in the middle. The CDR3 reads CASEGGYNEQFF. The CDR3 region has the DNA TGTGCCAGCGAGGGGGGATACAATGAGCAGTTCTTC.

This chain uses TRBV7-6 with TRBJ1-3, with TRBD1 matching over 7 bases. The germline V gene encodes CDR1 SGHVS and CDR2 FNYEAQ. CDR3 length equals 16 residues. V gave up 2 bases and J gave up 0 bases; unmatched junction bases: 4. The CDR3: CASSLTDRVSGNTIYF. Here the CDR3 DNA reads TGTGCCAGCAGCTTAACAGACAGGGTCTCTGGAAACACCATATATTTT.

This chain links TRBV6-5 with TRBJ1-2; D ambiguous. V was shortened by 1 base and J by 0 bases, with 9 bases between the two germline ends. The CDR3 runs to 15 residues. CDR1 is MNHEY, CDR2 SVGAGI, per germline. The CDR3 spells CASSYLGPANYGYTF. CDR3 sequence (DNA): TGTGCCAGCAGTTACTTGGGCCCTGCTAACTATGGCTACACCTTC.

The chain joins TRBV10-3 to TRBJ1-1, with a weak D call TRBD1 (6 bases). This CDR3 is built from 15 residues. V dropped 2 bases and J dropped 2 bases, with 12 bases sitting between them. From germline, CDR1 is ENHRY and CDR2 SYGVKD. The CDR3 loop reads CAISEEGTYNTEAFF. The DNA of the CDR3 is TGTGCCATCAGTGAGGAAGGGACATACAACACTGAAGCTTTCTTT.

This chain links TRBV24-1 with TRBJ1-4; 9 positions match TRBD1. This CDR3 is 14 amino acids long. CDR1 and CDR2 from the germline V gene are KGHDR and SFDVKD. The J segment lost 8 bases and the V segment lost 9 bases, leaving 9 bases of the junction unmatched. This CDR3 is CATESDRGREKLFF. The CDR3, as DNA: TGTGCCACCGAATCGGACAGGGGAAGGGAAAAACTGTTTTTT.

The chain combines TRBV2 with TRBJ1-2; D perhaps matches TRBD1 (5 bases). With 0 bases removed from V and 8 bases from J, the gap between germline ends came to 16 bases. CDR3 length equals 15 residues. CDR1 is SNHLY and CDR2 is FYNNEI in the germline V gene. DNA of the CDR3: TGTGCCAGCAGTGAAGCGCTCCCCCCGGGGGACGGCTACACCTTC. Its protein is CASSEALPPGDGYTF.

This rearrangement joins TRBV6-5 to TRBJ1-2, with a possible D match to TRBD1 (5 bases). Looked up from germline, CDR1 is MNHEY and CDR2 is SVGAGI. The germline V and J ends were trimmed by 2 bases and 7 bases, with 14 bases remaining between them. The length of the CDR3 is 14 residues. This CDR3 reads CASSYVLTGGGYTF. CDR3 in DNA: TGTGCCAGCAGTTACGTTCTCACGGGGGGTGGCTACACCTTC.

The V and J genes are TRBV6-5 and TRBJ2-5, with D uncertain. This CDR3 has 15 residues. V dropped 6 bases and J dropped 2 bases, with 16 bases sitting between them. Germline CDR1 reads MNHEY; CDR2 reads SVGAGI. The CDR3 coding sequence is TGTGCCAGCAGAATGAACCACTTGAATCAAGAGACCCAGTACTTC. Translation: CASRMNHLNQETQYF.

The V call is TRBV11-2, the J call TRBJ1-1, with 9 bases fitting TRBD1. Germline loops: CDR1 SGHAT, CDR2 FQNNGV. The CDR3 contains 19 residues. V was clipped by 0 bases and J by 4 bases; unmatched bases: 15. CDR3 region: CASSLDLNTGGAYSTEAFF. In nucleotides, the CDR3 is TGTGCCAGCAGCTTAGATCTAAACACAGGGGGCGCGTATAGCACTGAAGCTTTCTTT.

The chain links TRBV11-2 to TRBJ2-7, with TRBD1 matching over 7 bases. The CDR3 totals 12 residues. Germline-derived CDR1 and CDR2 are SGHAT and FQNNGV. V was pared by 3 bases and J by 9 bases, with 5 bases of the junction left unmatched. The CDR3 region is CASSFRAGGQYF. For the CDR3, the DNA is TGTGCCAGCAGCTTTCGGGCAGGGGGGCAGTACTTC.

The V and J genes are TRBV30 and TRBJ2-7; D perhaps matches TRBD2 (6 bases). Germline lookup yields CDR1 GTSNPN and CDR2 SVGIG (reference sequence). V gave up 0 bases and J gave up 11 bases, with 14 bases separating them. The CDR3 length is 12 residues. CDR3 amino acids: CAWSVGLQIEYF. CDR3 coding DNA: TGTGCCTGGAGTGTGGGACTCCAGATAGAGTACTTC.

The chain combines TRBV4-1 with TRBJ2-3, with 9 bases that match TRBD1. This CDR3 is 16 amino acids long. The germline V gene encodes CDR1 MGHRA and CDR2 YSYEKL. Unmatched junction bases numbered 8, after V lost 4 bases and J lost 3 bases. CDR3 amino acids: CASSLRQGESTDTQYF. The CDR3 DNA follows: TGCGCCAGCAGCCTCCGACAGGGGGAGTCGACAGATACGCAGTATTTT.